The rows below give T cell receptor beta chains drawn from one sample of a study of blood T cells in healthy people across ages. TCRdb ran MiXCR on the 5' RACE reads and lists one entry per CDR3 protein. Of more than 1,000,000 distinct CDR3 sequences listed, about 23% are singletons. These data were likewise used in another study, on T cells of mothers and their children.

Sequencing used blood. These receptors were taken from a girl aged 2 to 9 in good health. CDR3s leave out the opening cysteine and the closing phenylalanine or tryptophan.

TRBJ2-5 | TRBV4-1 | ASSQVPQRVWETQY
TRBJ2-1 | TRBV7-8 | ASSLEWGLSGVSYNEQF
TRBJ2-5 | TRBV4-1 | ASSQPGGGETQY
TRBJ2-3 | TRBV7-3 | ASSPGVAGGDTQY
TRBJ1-6 | TRBV6-1 | ASSGSGTAISPLH
TRBJ2-3 | TRBV27 | ASSSLGADTQY
TRBJ1-4 | TRBV18 | ASSPPHSPTNEKLF
TRBJ1-1 | TRBV5-1 | ASSHRGGTATEAF
TRBJ2-7 | TRBV5-1 | ASTVGTGYEQY
TRBJ2-3 | TRBV28 | ASSSTGLAGYTDTQY
TRBJ1-1 | TRBV4-1 | ASSPPRGAAF
TRBJ2-2 | TRBV28 | ASSPGTRGVTGELF
TRBJ1-5 | TRBV4-3 | ASSQEPFNQPQH
TRBJ2-5 | TRBV7-9 | ASSRIPGTGPSEQY
TRBJ2-1 | TRBV10-3 | AISSDSEGFNEQF
TRBJ1-2 | TRBV4-3 | ASSRGQGDGYT
TRBJ2-1 | TRBV9 | ASSESGGTGNEQF
TRBJ2-3 | TRBV15 | ATSRGSTRPSSTDTQY
TRBJ2-1 | TRBV7-8 | ATGRLNNEQF
TRBJ2-3 | TRBV14 | ASSQDIGGTQY
TRBJ2-5 | TRBV13 | ASSFPGVRTQY
TRBJ1-1 | TRBV4-1 | ASSLDTQNTEAF
TRBJ2-7 | TRBV20-1 | SASVDRVRNEQY
TRBJ2-4 | TRBV20-1 | SVEGKNIQY
TRBJ2-7 | TRBV7-2 | ASSPQYEQY
TRBJ2-4 | TRBV20-1 | SARDEQGRLAKNIQY
TRBJ1-2 | TRBV20-1 | SAAQTNYGYT
. | TRBV29-1 | SVERRERVNEQF
TRBJ2-7 | TRBV6-5 | ASSSPGQGSEQY
TRBJ1-6 | TRBV5-6 | ASSSGTPSQSPLH
TRBJ2-5 | TRBV7-2 | ASSGLAGPGETQY
TRBJ1-2 | TRBV11-2 | ASSRSGGAGGYT
TRBJ2-1 | TRBV7-2 | ASSVTAYNEQF
TRBJ1-2 | TRBV4-3 | ASSQDRGLGGYT
TRBJ2-2 | TRBV5-6 | ASSLNVGAYYTGELF
TRBJ2-1 | TRBV4-1 | ASSQEGLTRQQF
. | TRBV27 | ATQNRDFYEQY